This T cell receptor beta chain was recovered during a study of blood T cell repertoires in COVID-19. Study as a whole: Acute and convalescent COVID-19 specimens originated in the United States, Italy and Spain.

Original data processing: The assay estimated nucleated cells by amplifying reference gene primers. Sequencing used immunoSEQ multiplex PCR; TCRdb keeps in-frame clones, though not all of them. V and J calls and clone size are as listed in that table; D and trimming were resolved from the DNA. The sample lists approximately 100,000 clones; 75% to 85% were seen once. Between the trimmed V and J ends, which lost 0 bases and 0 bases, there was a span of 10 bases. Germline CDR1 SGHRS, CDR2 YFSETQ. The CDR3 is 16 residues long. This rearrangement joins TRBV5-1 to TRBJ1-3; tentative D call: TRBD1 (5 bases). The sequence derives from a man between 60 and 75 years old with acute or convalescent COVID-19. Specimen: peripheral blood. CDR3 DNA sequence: TGCGCCAGCAGCTTGGGGGGCGGGAGCTCTGGAAACACCATATATTTT. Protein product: CASSLGGGSSGNTIYF.